This T cell receptor (beta chain) is drawn from a study of tumor-infiltrating lymphocytes in primary liver carcinoma. Study overall: All patients, whether men or women, fell within 30 to 69 years of age. Overall study results and limits: Presence in all five tumor regions was observed for only about 7.5-24% of top clones.

The CDR3 extends over 18 amino acids. With 1 base clipped from V and 4 bases from J, the junction kept 10 bases outside the gene matches. Many counts were recorded for this clonotype. Its target is not known. Joint extraction of RNA and DNA used roughly 20-32 mg of bulk tissue that was unsorted. Every patient in the cohort had a primary liver carcinoma. That carcinoma was treated by surgical resection. The authors made TCR beta cDNA from around 500 ng total RNA with a constant-region primer. The TCR beta library was amplified through three nested multiplex PCR rounds in a modified ARM-PCR procedure. TRBV1-TRBV30 forward primers paired with a C-beta reverse primer were used in the first two PCR rounds, which ran approximately 10 cycles each. TCRdb processed the multiplex PCR reads anew with MiXCR; each CDR3 protein has one entry. The sample lists tens of thousands of distinct CDR3 sequences; 60% to 75% were seen once.

Sequenced: liver tumor tissue from sampling region 3. Subset: tumor region T3, left-lateral pole. V gene TRBV12-3 or TRBV12-4 combines with J gene TRBJ2-2; TRBD2 agrees at 9 bases. The receptor comes from a man between 35 and 55 years old with primary liver carcinoma and hepatitis B virus infection. The CDR3 region is CASSLDRPLGLATGELFF. Here the CDR3 DNA reads TGTGCCAGCAGTTTAGATCGTCCTTTGGGACTAGCCACCGGGGAGCTGTTTTTT.